This T cell receptor beta chain emerged from a study of human T cells and chemical hapten exposure. Indicated time point: patch test 1, 2 weeks after DPC sensitization. Indicated treatment: therapeutic diphenylcyclopropenone sensitization with weekly scalp DPC. TCRdb reprocessed the RACE reads with MiXCR, giving one entry per CDR3 protein. The sample holds roughly 120,000 distinct CDR3 sequences; about 12% are singletons and the top ten take just over 1.4%. This clonotype was detected only a few times. The source material was whole blood, sampled in connection with sensitization to the hapten diphenylcyclopropenone (DPC). This TCR was sampled from a woman in her forties or fifties with alopecia areata. Some clones in this sample may be carry-over from other donors' samples.

The CDR3 sequence is CASSHRMTSGNIETQYF. In DNA, the CDR3 is TGTGCCAGCAGCCATCGGATGACTAGCGGGAATATAGAGACCCAGTACTTC. The rearrangement uses TRBV3-1 and TRBJ2-5; TRBD2 matches 11 bases. V was pared by 3 bases and J by 4 bases, with 10 bases of the junction left unmatched. The length of the CDR3 is 17 residues. CDR1 and CDR2 (germline): LGHDT, YNNKEL (reference sequence).